These 10 T cell receptor beta chains were sequenced from one sample in a study of shared clonotypes between healthy human individuals. The table came from immunoSEQ multiplex PCR; TCRdb's copy has only in-frame clones and leaves some out. The table has over 2 million clones, around 90% seen once; the top ten hold approximately 0.41%. Sequences were obtained from naive CD4+ T cells from PBMCs. Stated subset: CD45RA+ positively selected. These receptors all stem from a man between 18 and 29 years old in good health. Some clones in this sample may be carry-over from other donors' samples.

Here the CDR3 reads CASSQDPYQPQHF. The CDR3 DNA reads TGTGCCAGCAGCCAGGATCCTTATCAGCCCCAGCATTTT. The chain couples TRBV14 to TRBJ1-5; D is uncertain. This CDR3 has 13 amino acids. Deletions cut 3 bases from V and 5 bases from J, with 8 bases between. Germline V gene data show CDR1 as SGHDN and CDR2 as FVKESK.

In DNA form, the CDR3 reads TGTGCCAGCAGTCGAGGTAGCGGGAGGACGTGGGAGCAGTACTTC. Encoded protein: CASSRGSGRTWEQYF. V is TRBV5-4 and J is TRBJ2-7; 10 bases are shared with TRBD2. This CDR3 is 15 amino acids long. Trimming removed 5 bases from V and 7 bases from J; junction bases left unmatched: 12. Germline V gene sequence: CDR1 SGHNT, CDR2 YYREEE (reference sequence).

The rearrangement links TRBV19 to TRBJ2-7; perhaps TRBD1 as D (6 bases). The V and J ends lost 3 bases and 3 bases respectively, with 15 bases between them. This CDR3 has 15 residues. Germline V gene sequence: CDR1 LNHDA, CDR2 SQIVND (reference sequence). The CDR3 loop is CASSMVAGTSYEQYF. CDR3 bases: TGTGCCAGTAGTATGGTCGCCGGGACAAGCTACGAGCAGTACTTC.

The chain combines TRBV5-6 with TRBJ2-1, with TRBD1 matching 12 bases. Unmatched junction bases numbered 6, after V lost 3 bases and J lost 8 bases. The germline gives CDR1 SGHDT, CDR2 YYEEEE. The CDR3 is made up of 15 amino acids. This CDR3 is CASSWGQGATDEQFF. In DNA form, the CDR3 reads TGTGCCAGCAGCTGGGGACAGGGGGCTACGGATGAGCAGTTCTTC.

As concerns this clone: Other DNA sequences from this sample encode an identical CDR3 as well. J is TRBJ2-1 and V is TRBV20-1; no clear D. Trimming shortened V by 5 bases and J by 4 bases, and 3 bases separated the two germline ends. The CDR3 spans 10 residues. CDR1 is DFQATT, CDR2 SNEGSKA, per germline (reference sequence). This CDR3 is CSAYYNEQFF. The CDR3 region has the DNA TGCAGTGCTTATTACAATGAGCAGTTCTTC.

Note on this clone: This CDR3 is also generated by other DNA sequences in the sample. The chain carries TRBV9 and TRBJ2-2; 10 nucleotides line up with TRBD2. V shed 0 bases, J shed 5 bases, and the junction held 4 bases outside the gene matches. The CDR3 spans 16 residues. Per germline, CDR1 SGDLS and CDR2 YYNGEE. The CDR3 region has the DNA TGTGCCAGCAGCGTAGCGTCTAGCGGGAGTACCGGGGAGCTGTTTTTT. Its protein product is CASSVASSGSTGELFF.

The chain employs TRBV7-2 and TRBJ2-1; no definite D call. V was cut by 2 bases and J by 0 bases, with 11 bases left in between. This CDR3 spans 16 amino acids. Germline CDR1 reads SGHTA; CDR2 reads FQGNSA. CDR3 nucleotides: TGTGCCAGCAGCTTAACGAGCGTCTCCTCCTACAATGAGCAGTTCTTC. As protein: CASSLTSVSSYNEQFF.

As concerns this clone: Other DNA variants within this sample encode the same CDR3. The genes are TRBV4-3 and TRBJ2-1; 8 bases match TRBD2. Germline V gene sequence: CDR1 LGHNA, CDR2 YSLEER. V lost 1 base and J lost 3; bases outside the gene matches: 2. The CDR3 extends over 15 amino acids. The CDR3 here is CASSQGSGNYNEQFF. CDR3 coding DNA: TGCGCCAGCAGCCAAGGTAGCGGGAACTACAATGAGCAGTTCTTC.

The sample holds one count of this clone. The J gene is TRBJ2-4, the V gene TRBV28, with D possibly called TRBD1 or TRBD2 (6 bases each). The CDR3 extends over 16 amino acids. Germline-derived CDR1 and CDR2 are MDHEN and SYDVKM. The ends were cut back, 5 bases at V and 2 bases at J, with 16 bases in the middle. CDR3 nucleotides: TGTGCCAGCAGTCAACAGGGAGGTGGGACCAAAAACATTCAGTACTTC. The encoded protein is CASSQQGGGTKNIQYF. Based on the CDR3 plus reference TRBV28 and TRBJ2-4, the full variable domain is DVKVTQSSRYLVKRTGEKVFLECVQDMDHENMFWYRQDPGLGLRLIYFSYDVKMKEKGDIPEGYSVSREKKERFSLILESASTNQTSMYLCASSQQGGGTKNIQYFGAGTRLSVL.

The gene calls are TRBV2 and TRBJ2-2; 7 nucleotides agree with TRBD2. In germline, CDR1 is SNHLY, CDR2 FYNNEI. The CDR3 covers 15 residues. J gave up 2 bases and V 6 bases, and 6 bases lay outside the gene matches. The CDR3 bases are TGTGCCAGCAGCGTCACTAGCGCCAACACCGGGGAGCTGTTTTTT. Protein sequence: CASSVTSANTGELFF.